Following are 6 T cell receptor beta chains from one sample sequenced in a study of blood T cell repertoires in COVID-19. Assay used: immunoSEQ multiplex PCR; TCRdb lists only in-frame clones, some missing. The repertoire consists of under 200,000 clones, with roughly 87% occurring once and the leading ten covering roughly 3.9%. Sequences were obtained from peripheral blood. Receptors originate from an older woman who had recovered from COVID-19.

This rearrangement joins TRBV27 to TRBJ2-7; possibly TRBD1 for D (5 bases). The germline V and J ends were trimmed by 5 bases and 2 bases, with 13 bases remaining between them. CDR1 is MNHEY and CDR2 is SMNVEV in the germline V gene (reference sequence). This CDR3 region has 14 residues. In DNA, the CDR3 is TGTGCCAGCAGTCCAGGCCTAGGGGCCTACGAGCAGTACTTC. Its protein product is CASSPGLGAYEQYF.

The chain employs TRBV4-1 and TRBJ2-5, with TRBD2 matching over 7 bases. Germline V CDR1 and CDR2: MGHRA, YSYEKL. V gave up 0 bases and J gave up 7 bases; unmatched junction bases: 5. CDR3 length equals 14 residues. The CDR3 sequence: CASSQEWGGGTQYF. The CDR3 DNA is TGCGCCAGCAGCCAAGAGTGGGGGGGAGGGACCCAGTACTTC.

The rearrangement joins TRBV27 to TRBJ2-7; weak D call: TRBD1 (6 bases). Germline V gene sequence: CDR1 MNHEY, CDR2 SMNVEV (reference sequence). This CDR3 is 16 amino acids long. Trimming cost V 3 bases and J 2 bases, with 17 bases left between them. CDR3 loop: CASSFVGRGATYEQYF. Written as DNA, the CDR3 is TGTGCCAGCAGTTTCGTTGGCAGGGGCGCGACCTACGAGCAGTACTTC.

The rearrangement links TRBV5-1 to TRBJ1-1; D is undetermined. This CDR3 spans 13 amino acids. The V end was cut by 2 bases, the J end by 3 bases, with 8 bases between. Per germline, CDR1 SGHRS and CDR2 YFSETQ. The CDR3: CASSFTKDTEAFF. The CDR3 DNA sequence: TGCGCCAGCAGCTTTACTAAGGACACTGAAGCTTTCTTT.

The chain carries TRBV6-2 or TRBV6-3 and TRBJ2-1, with 9 bases identical to TRBD2. This CDR3 contains 15 residues. Trimming cost V 5 bases and J 10 bases; bases outside gene matches: 12. In germline, CDR1 is MNHEY, CDR2 SVGEGT. CDR3 DNA: TGTGCCAGCAGTCGCGGGGGGGCTCCCACGGCGGAGCAGTTCTTC. The encoded protein is CASSRGGAPTAEQFF.

The V and J genes are TRBV4-3 and TRBJ2-7; D possibly corresponds to TRBD1 (6 bases). The V end was cut by 0 bases, the J end by 1 base, with 7 bases between. This CDR3 contains 14 residues. The germline V gene has CDR1 LGHNA and CDR2 YSLEER. CDR3: CASSQDRGSYEQYF. The CDR3 DNA follows: TGCGCCAGCAGCCAAGACAGGGGTTCCTACGAGCAGTACTTC.